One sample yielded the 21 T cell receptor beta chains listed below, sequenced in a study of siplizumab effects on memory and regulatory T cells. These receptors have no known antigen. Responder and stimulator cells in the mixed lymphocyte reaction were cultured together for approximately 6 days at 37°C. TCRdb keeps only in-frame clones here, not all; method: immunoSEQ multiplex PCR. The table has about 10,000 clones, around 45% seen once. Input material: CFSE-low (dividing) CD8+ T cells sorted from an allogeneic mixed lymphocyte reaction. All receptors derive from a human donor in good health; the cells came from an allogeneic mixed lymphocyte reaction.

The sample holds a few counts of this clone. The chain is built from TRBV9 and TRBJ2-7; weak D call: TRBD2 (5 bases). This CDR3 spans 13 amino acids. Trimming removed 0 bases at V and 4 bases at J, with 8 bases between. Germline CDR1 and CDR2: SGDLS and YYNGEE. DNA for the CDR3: TGTGCCAGCAGCGTAGTCTCGGGGTACGAGCAGTACTTC. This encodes CASSVVSGYEQYF.

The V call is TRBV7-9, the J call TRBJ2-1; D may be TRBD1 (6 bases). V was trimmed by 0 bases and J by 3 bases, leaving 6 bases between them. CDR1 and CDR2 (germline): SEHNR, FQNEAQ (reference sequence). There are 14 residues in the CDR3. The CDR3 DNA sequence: TGTGCCAGCAGCTTAGCGGACAGCTACAATGAGCAGTTCTTC. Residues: CASSLADSYNEQFF.

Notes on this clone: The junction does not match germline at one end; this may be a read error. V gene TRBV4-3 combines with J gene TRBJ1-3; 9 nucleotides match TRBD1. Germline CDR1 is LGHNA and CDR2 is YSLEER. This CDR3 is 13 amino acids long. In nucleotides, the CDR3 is TGCGCCAGCAGCCAAGATTCGGGGGACAGGGTGCATTTT. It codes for CASSQDSGDRVHF.

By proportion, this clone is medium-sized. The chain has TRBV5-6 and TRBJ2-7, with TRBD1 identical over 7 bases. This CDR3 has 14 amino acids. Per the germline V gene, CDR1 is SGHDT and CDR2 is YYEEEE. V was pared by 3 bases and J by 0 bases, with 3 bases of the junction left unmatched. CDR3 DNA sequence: TGTGCCAGCAGCTACCGGGACAGCTCCTACGAGCAGTACTTC. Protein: CASSYRDSSYEQYF.

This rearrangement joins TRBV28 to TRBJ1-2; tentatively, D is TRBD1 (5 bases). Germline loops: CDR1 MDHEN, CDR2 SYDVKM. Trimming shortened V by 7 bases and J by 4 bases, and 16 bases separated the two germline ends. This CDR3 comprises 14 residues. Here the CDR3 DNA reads TGTGCCAGCATCCCGACCGGGACGGCCTATGGCTACACCTTC. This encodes CASIPTGTAYGYTF.

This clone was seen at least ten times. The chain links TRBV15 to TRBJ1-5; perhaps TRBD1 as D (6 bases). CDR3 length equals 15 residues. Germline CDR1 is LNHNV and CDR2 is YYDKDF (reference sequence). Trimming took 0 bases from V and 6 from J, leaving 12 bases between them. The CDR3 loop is CATSRDRGGGQPQHF. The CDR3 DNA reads TGTGCCACCAGCAGAGATCGGGGGGGCGGTCAGCCCCAGCATTTT.

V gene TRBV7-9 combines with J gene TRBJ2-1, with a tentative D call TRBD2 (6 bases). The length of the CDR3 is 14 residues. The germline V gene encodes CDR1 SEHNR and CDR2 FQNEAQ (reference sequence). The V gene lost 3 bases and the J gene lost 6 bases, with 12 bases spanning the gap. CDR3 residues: CASSFGGFGNEQFF. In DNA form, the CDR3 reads TGTGCCAGCAGCTTCGGGGGATTCGGCAATGAGCAGTTCTTC.

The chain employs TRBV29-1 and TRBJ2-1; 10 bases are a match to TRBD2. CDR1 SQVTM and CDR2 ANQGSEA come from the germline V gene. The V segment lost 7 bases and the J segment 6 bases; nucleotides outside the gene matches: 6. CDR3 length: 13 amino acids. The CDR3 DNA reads TGCAGCGGAGCTAGCGGGAGAGGCAATGAGCAGTTCTTC. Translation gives CSGASGRGNEQFF.

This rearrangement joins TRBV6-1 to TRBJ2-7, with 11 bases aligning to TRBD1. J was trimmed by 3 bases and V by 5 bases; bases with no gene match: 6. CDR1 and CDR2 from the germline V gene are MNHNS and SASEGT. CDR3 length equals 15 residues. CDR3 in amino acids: CASSTGQGAGYEQYF. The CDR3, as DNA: TGTGCCAGCAGTACCGGACAGGGGGCAGGCTACGAGCAGTACTTC.

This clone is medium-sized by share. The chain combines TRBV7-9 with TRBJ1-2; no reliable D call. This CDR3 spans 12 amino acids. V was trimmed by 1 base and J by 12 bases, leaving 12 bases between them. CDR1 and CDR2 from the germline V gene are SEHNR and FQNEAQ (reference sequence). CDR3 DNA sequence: TGTGCCAGCAGCTTAGATTCGGGATACGACACCTTC. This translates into CASSLDSGYDTF.

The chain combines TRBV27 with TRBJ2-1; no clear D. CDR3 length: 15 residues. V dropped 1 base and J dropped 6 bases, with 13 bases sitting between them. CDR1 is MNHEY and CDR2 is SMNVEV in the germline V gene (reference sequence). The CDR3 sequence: CASSLLGPTANEQFF. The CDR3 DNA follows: TGTGCCAGCAGTTTATTAGGACCGACCGCCAATGAGCAGTTCTTC.

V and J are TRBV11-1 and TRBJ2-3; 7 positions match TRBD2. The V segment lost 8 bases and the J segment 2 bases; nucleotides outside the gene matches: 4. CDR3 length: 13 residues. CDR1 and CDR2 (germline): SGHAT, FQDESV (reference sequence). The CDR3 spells CASSGGVTDTQYF. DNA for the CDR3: TGTGCCAGCTCTGGGGGGGTCACAGATACGCAGTATTTT.

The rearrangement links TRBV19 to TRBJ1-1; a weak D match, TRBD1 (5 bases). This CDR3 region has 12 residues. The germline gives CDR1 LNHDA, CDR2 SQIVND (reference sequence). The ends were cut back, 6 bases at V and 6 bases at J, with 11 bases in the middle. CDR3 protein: CASRWGGAEAFF. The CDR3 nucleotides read TGTGCCAGTAGATGGGGGGGGGCTGAAGCTTTCTTT.

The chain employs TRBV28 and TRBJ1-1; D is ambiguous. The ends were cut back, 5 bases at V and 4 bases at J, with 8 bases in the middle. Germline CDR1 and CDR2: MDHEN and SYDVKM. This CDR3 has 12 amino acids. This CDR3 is CASSLGFTEAFF. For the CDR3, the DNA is TGTGCCAGCAGTCTTGGGTTCACTGAAGCTTTCTTT. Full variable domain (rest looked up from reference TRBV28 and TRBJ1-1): DVKVTQSSRYLVKRTGEKVFLECVQDMDHENMFWYRQDPGLGLRLIYFSYDVKMKEKGDIPEGYSVSREKKERFSLILESASTNQTSMYLCASSLGFTEAFFGQGTRLTVV.

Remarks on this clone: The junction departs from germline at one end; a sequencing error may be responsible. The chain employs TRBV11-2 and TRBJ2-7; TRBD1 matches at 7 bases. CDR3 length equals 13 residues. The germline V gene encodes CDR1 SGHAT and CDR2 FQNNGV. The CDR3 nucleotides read TGTGCCAGCAGGAGGACAGGCTCCAACGAGCAGTACTTC. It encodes CASRRTGSNEQYF. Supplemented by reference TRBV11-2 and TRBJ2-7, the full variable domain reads EAGVAQSPRYKIIEKRQSVAFWCNPISGHATLYWYQQILGQGPKLLIQFQNNGVVDDSQLPKDRFSAERLKGVDSTLKIQPAKLEDSAVYLCASRRTGSNEQYFGPGTRLTVT.

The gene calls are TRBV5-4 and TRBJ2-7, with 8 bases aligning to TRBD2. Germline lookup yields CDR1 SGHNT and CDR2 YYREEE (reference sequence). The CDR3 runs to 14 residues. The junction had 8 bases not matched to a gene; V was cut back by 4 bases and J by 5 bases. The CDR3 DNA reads TGTGCCAGCAGCGGCGGACTAGCTCCGGACGAGCAGTACTTC. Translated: CASSGGLAPDEQYF. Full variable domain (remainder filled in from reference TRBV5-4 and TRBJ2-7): ETGVTQSPTHLIKTRGQQVTLRCSSQSGHNTVSWYQQALGQGPQFIFQYYREEENGRGNFPPRFSGLQFPNYSSELNVNALELDDSALYLCASSGGLAPDEQYFGPGTRLTVT.

CDR3 sequence reads: CASTVAGGYEQYF. The DNA for the CDR3 is TGTGCCAGCACCGTAGCGGGGGGATACGAGCAGTACTTC. The rearrangement uses TRBV7-8 and TRBJ2-7, with 10 bases lining up with TRBD2. The CDR3 is 13 amino acids. The V gene end was trimmed by 7 bases and the J gene end by 4 bases; junction bases not matched to a gene: 4. The germline V gene has CDR1 SGHVS and CDR2 FQNEAQ.

CDR3 bases: TGCGCCAGCAGCCAACTTACGGGGGCCTACGAGCAGTACTTC. This encodes CASSQLTGAYEQYF. This chain joins TRBV4-3 and TRBJ2-7, with D tentatively TRBD2 (6 bases). Germline assignment: CDR1 LGHNA and CDR2 YSLEER. The germline V and J ends were trimmed by 2 bases and 2 bases, with 10 bases remaining between them. CDR3 size: 14 residues.

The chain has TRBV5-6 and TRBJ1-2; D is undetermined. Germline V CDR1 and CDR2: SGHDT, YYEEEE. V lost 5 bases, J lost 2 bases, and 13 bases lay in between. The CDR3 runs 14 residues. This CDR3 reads CASRREMGNYGYTF. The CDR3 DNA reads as TGTGCCAGCAGACGGGAGATGGGGAACTATGGCTACACCTTC.

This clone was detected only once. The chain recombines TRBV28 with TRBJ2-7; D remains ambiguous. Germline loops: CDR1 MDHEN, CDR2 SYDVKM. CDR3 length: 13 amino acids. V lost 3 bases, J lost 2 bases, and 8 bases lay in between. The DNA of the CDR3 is TGTGCCAGCAGTTTGACACCCGCCTACGAGCAGTACTTC. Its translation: CASSLTPAYEQYF.

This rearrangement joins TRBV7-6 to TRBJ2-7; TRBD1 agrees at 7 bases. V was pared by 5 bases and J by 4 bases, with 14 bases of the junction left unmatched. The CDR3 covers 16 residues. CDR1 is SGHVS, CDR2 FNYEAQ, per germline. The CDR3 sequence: CASSPSTGEVVYEQYF. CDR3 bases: TGTGCCAGCAGCCCCAGTACAGGGGAAGTTGTTTACGAGCAGTACTTC.